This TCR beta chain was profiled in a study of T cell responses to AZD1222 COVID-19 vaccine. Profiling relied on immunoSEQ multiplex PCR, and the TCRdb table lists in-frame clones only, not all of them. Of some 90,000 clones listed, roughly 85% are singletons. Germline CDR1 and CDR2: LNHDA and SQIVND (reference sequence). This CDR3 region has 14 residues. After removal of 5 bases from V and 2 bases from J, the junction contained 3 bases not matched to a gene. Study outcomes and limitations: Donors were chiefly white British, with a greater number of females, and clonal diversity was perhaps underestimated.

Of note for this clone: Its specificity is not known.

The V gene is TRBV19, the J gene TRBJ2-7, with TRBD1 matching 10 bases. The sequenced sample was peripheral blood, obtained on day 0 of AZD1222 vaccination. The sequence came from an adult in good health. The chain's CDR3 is CASSLGTGAYEQYF. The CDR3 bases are TGTGCCAGTAGTTTAGGGACAGGGGCCTACGAGCAGTACTTC.